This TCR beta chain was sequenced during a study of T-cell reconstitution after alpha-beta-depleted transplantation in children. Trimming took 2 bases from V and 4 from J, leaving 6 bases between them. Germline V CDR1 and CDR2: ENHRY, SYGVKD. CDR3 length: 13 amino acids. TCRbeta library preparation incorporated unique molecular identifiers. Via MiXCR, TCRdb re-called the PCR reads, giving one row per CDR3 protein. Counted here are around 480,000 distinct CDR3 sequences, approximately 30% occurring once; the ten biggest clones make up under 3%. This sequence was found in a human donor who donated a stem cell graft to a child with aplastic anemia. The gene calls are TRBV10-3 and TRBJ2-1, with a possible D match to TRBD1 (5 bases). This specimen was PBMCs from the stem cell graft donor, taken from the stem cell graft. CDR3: CAISEGQYNEQFF. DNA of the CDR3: TGTGCCATCAGTGAGGGACAATACAATGAGCAGTTCTTC.